This T cell receptor (beta chain) was obtained from a study of blood T cell repertoires in COVID-19. Some clones are missing from TCRdb's copy, which holds only in-frame ones; the method was immunoSEQ multiplex PCR. Altogether 120,000 or so clones are present, roughly 77% being singletons, with the ten largest covering approximately 16%. The CDR3 is 13 residues long. The germline CDR1 and CDR2 sequences are MNHNY and SVGAGI (reference sequence). The V end lost 0 bases, the J end lost 7 bases, and 7 bases lay between the germline ends. The sample consisted of peripheral blood. The rearrangement links TRBV6-6 to TRBJ2-1, with D unresolved. The clonotype comes from a man aged 55 to 70 with active or convalescent COVID-19. CDR3 amino acids: CASSYSGSNEQFF. CDR3 bases: TGTGCCAGCAGTTACTCGGGCTCTAATGAGCAGTTCTTC.